The subject of this entry is one T cell receptor beta chain. The antigen this receptor binds is unknown. To determine HCMV serostatus, a commercial ELISA kit was used to detect HCMV-specific IgG in serum. Peripheral blood mononuclear cells were isolated from blood by Ficoll density gradient centrifugation. This sample is part of a study of T cells expressing NK-cell markers (dated by TCRdb to 2018 to 2021). Concerning the study at large: In sorted CD3+CD56+NKG2C+, CD3+CD56+NKG2C- and CD3+CD56-NKG2C+ T-cell subsets from several donors, TCR beta-chain repertoires were profiled. Among the eight sequenced donors, seven were HCMV-seropositive and one was HCMV-seronegative. The eight sequenced donors were randomly selected healthy volunteers, three men and five women. Illumina HiSeq 2000/2500, MiSeq or NextSeq was used to sequence libraries as 2 x 150 bp reads. What the authors observed across the whole study: In several donors, the dominant CD3+CD56+NKG2C+ clonotypes were among the top 10 CD8+ clonotypes and accounted for roughly 1.0-7.0% of CD8+ T cells. Those dominant clonotypes were again the most abundant among CD3+CD56-NKG2C+ cells in a handful of donors, at about 25-60.1%. Whether the expanded NKG2C-expressing T cell clones were specific for HCMV antigens remained unclear.

Taken from the germline V gene, the CDR1 and CDR2 loops are MNHNS and SASEGT. CDR3 length: 18 amino acids, cysteine to phenylalanine. DNA was not recorded. Sequencing used an Illumina HiSeq 2000. The TCR beta cDNA libraries were made using 5'RACE template switching, a step that added both a universal primer site and unique molecular identifiers. Synthesis of cDNA was primed from the TCR beta constant segment and was followed by two consecutive PCR amplification steps. The paper's data handling went like this. MIGEC was used to demultiplex reads and group reads by UMI, and MiTCR was used to assemble and quantify clonotypes. To exclude erroneous sequences, any TCR cDNA sequence not supported by at least two reads was discarded. The tcR package was used for downstream repertoire analysis, and clonotypes were matched across fractions by CDR3 nucleotide sequence plus V segment. VDJmatch was used to annotate antigen specificity against VDJdb, with one amino acid substitution in CDR3 permitted. After the reads were reprocessed by TCRdb, one entry was made per CDR3 protein sequence, with no DNA. TCRdb assigned the V and J calls; the authors' analysis was not used. For this sample, the table gives approximately 380,000 distinct CDR3 sequences. The top ten clones comprise about 5.2% of the sample.

The rearrangement joined TRBV6-1 to TRBJ2-2; no DNA is available, so the TRBD2 call from TCRdb remains unchecked. The sequence derives from a man aged 18-75 years in good health. Sequences were obtained from blood T cells: a sorted CD56 or NKG2C T cell subset, CD4+ or CD8+ T cells, or bulk PBMC T cells (not recorded which). CDR3 region: CARRTVRTHFRTPGSCFF.